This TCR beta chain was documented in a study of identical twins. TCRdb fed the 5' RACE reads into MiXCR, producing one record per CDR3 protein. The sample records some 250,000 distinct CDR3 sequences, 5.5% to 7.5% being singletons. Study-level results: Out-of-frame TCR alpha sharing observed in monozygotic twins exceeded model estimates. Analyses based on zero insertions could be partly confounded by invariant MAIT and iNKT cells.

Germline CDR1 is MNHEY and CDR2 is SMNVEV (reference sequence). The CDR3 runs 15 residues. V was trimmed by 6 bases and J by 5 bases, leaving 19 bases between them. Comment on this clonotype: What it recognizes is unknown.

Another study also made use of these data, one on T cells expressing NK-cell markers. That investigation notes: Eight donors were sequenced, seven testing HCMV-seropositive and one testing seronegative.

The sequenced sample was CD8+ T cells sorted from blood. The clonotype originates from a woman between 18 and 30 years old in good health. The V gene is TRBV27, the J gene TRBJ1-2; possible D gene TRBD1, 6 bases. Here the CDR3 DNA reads TGTGCCAGCAGGGGGGCACAGGGTGTGTGGTATGGCTACACCTTC. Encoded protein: CASRGAQGVWYGYTF.